This is a list of T cell receptor beta chains from one sample in a study of cytotoxic CD8 clonotypes in ibrutinib-treated CLL. Data came from immunoSEQ multiplex PCR; TCRdb stores just in-frame clones and leaves some out. The table records roughly 58,000 clones, roughly 49% of them present only once. The material sequenced was PBMCs, taken at disease progression, from a patient treated with ibrutinib. Receptor source: a human donor with chronic lymphocytic leukemia. Both conserved end residues are part of each CDR3. A D gene is named only where the DNA matches it firmly. The size of a clone is reported for some rows only, either as once, few or many, or as a class for expanded clones.

length,J,V,D,size,CDR3,DNA
13,TRBJ2-7,TRBV5-5,TRBD1,.,CASSLRQGHEQYF,TGTGCCAGCAGCTTAAGACAGGGTCACGAGCAGTACTTC
12,TRBJ1-5,TRBV2,.,.,CASRNPNQPQHF,TGTGCCAGCAGAAACCCCAATCAGCCCCAGCATTTT
14,TRBJ1-6,TRBV28,.,.,CASSLPQGWAPLHF,TGTGCCAGCAGTTTACCCCAGGGTTGGGCACCCCTCCACTTT
15,TRBJ2-7,TRBV27,TRBD2,.,CASSLGTSGSYEQYF,TGTGCCAGCAGTTTAGGGACTAGCGGATCCTACGAGCAGTACTTC
16,TRBJ2-3,TRBV6-5,TRBD2,.,CASSYSAGWGTDTQYF,TGTGCCAGCAGTTACTCAGCGGGGTGGGGCACAGATACGCAGTATTTT
16,TRBJ1-3,TRBV7-2,.,.,CASSLGPPASGNTIYF,TGTGCCAGCAGCTTAGGTCCACCTGCATCTGGAAACACCATATATTTT
15,TRBJ1-6,TRBV4-1,.,.,CASSQGAGLGSPLHF,TGCGCCAGCAGCCAAGGCGCGGGTCTCGGTTCACCCCTCCACTTT
15,TRBJ2-2,TRBV7-2,.,.,CASSPALANTGELFF,TGTGCCAGCAGCCCGGCACTTGCGAACACCGGGGAGCTGTTTTTT
14,TRBJ1-1,TRBV11-1,TRBD1,once,CASSLGGTGPEAFF,TGTGCCAGCAGCTTAGGAGGGACAGGACCTGAAGCTTTCTTT
16,TRBJ2-6,TRBV7-6,.,.,CASSFPQSSGANVLTF,TGTGCCAGCAGCTTCCCCCAGAGCTCTGGGGCCAACGTCCTGACTTTC
12,TRBJ1-1,TRBV19,.,few,CASSDSNTEAFF,TGTGCCAGTAGTGACAGTAACACTGAAGCTTTCTTT
14,TRBJ1-5,TRBV12-5,TRBD1,many,CASGPGQAQQPQHF,TGTGCTAGTGGTCCGGGACAGGCTCAACAGCCCCAGCATTTT
15,TRBJ2-4,TRBV9,.,.,CASSVEGGNKNIQYF,TGTGCCAGCAGCGTAGAAGGAGGCAACAAAAACATTCAGTACTTC
14,TRBJ2-2,TRBV6-5,.,.,CASSDPGVTGELFF,TGTGCCAGCAGCGACCCTGGGGTTACCGGGGAGCTGTTTTTT
15,TRBJ2-7,TRBV5-8,TRBD2,.,CASSLTGRGAYEQYF,TGTGCCAGCAGCTTAACCGGACGGGGGGCCTACGAGCAGTACTTC
11,TRBJ1-1,TRBV6-5,.,many,CASILGVEAFF,TGTGCCAGCATCCTAGGAGTTGAAGCTTTCTTT
14,TRBJ1-4,TRBV4-1,.,few,CASSQDDRVEKLFF,TGCGCCAGCAGCCAAGATGATAGGGTTGAAAAACTGTTTTTT
14,TRBJ2-1,TRBV6-5,.,few,CASSYQVGQSEQFF,TGTGCCAGCAGTTATCAGGTTGGACAGTCTGAGCAGTTCTTC
12,TRBJ2-7,TRBV6-6,.,.,CASSYQSYEQYF,TGTGCCAGCAGTTACCAATCCTACGAGCAGTACTTC
16,TRBJ1-6,TRBV18,.,.,CASSPTARSYNSPLHF,TGTGCCAGCTCACCGACCGCCCGCTCCTATAATTCACCCCTCCACTTT
16,TRBJ2-5,TRBV13,.,.,CASSIERWDQVETQYF,TGTGCCAGCAGCATCGAAAGGTGGGACCAAGTGGAGACCCAGTACTTC
12,TRBJ2-7,TRBV4-1,.,few,CASSHPMGEQYF,TGCGCCAGCAGCCATCCCATGGGCGAGCAGTACTTC
13,TRBJ2-7,TRBV27,.,few,CASSRDPSYEQYF,TGTGCCAGCAGCCGCGATCCCTCCTACGAGCAGTACTTC
14,TRBJ2-5,TRBV7-3,.,.,CASSLNSYEETQYF,TGTGCCAGCAGCTTGAATAGCTATGAAGAGACCCAGTACTTC
16,TRBJ2-7,TRBV7-3,.,.,CASSRYSGTQVNEQYF,TGTGCCAGCAGCAGATACTCCGGGACTCAGGTGAACGAGCAGTACTTC
15,TRBJ2-7,TRBV4-3,.,once,CASSPKTGGFHEQYF,TGCGCCAGCAGCCCTAAAACAGGAGGGTTCCACGAGCAGTACTTC
14,TRBJ2-7,TRBV29-1,.,few,CSVVLQGGTYEQYF,TGCAGCGTTGTGTTACAGGGAGGAACCTACGAGCAGTACTTC
11,TRBJ2-7,TRBV20-1,.,few,CSVQGAYEQYF,TGCAGTGTACAGGGCGCCTACGAGCAGTACTTC
12,TRBJ2-7,TRBV7-6,.,.,CASSLASGEQYF,TGTGCCAGCAGCTTAGCGTCGGGGGAACAGTACTTC
17,TRBJ2-2,TRBV2,.,.,CASSEALISGNTGELFF,TGTGCCAGCAGTGAAGCTCTGATTAGCGGGAACACCGGGGAGCTGTTTTTT
16,TRBJ1-4,TRBV11-3,.,.,CASSLGRAPSGEKLFF,TGTGCCAGCAGCTTAGGCCGGGCCCCATCGGGTGAAAAACTGTTTTTT
13,TRBJ2-4,TRBV30,.,few,CAWSDGAKNIQYF,TGTGCCTGGAGTGACGGAGCCAAAAACATTCAGTACTTC
13,TRBJ1-2,TRBV5-4,.,once,CASSLKGGDGYTF,TGTGCCAGCAGCTTAAAGGGGGGCGATGGCTACACCTTC
13,TRBJ1-2,TRBV2,.,few,CASSPTGVRGYTF,TGTGCCAGCAGCCCGACCGGGGTGAGAGGCTACACCTTC
13,TRBJ2-7,TRBV6-5,TRBD1,.,CASSPTGAYEQYF,TGTGCCAGCAGTCCGACAGGGGCCTACGAGCAGTACTTC
16,TRBJ2-7,TRBV9,TRBD2,.,CASSVVGLAAPYEQYF,TGTGCCAGCAGCGTAGTCGGGCTAGCGGCTCCCTACGAGCAGTACTTC
14,TRBJ1-5,TRBV9,.,few,CASSVVGGDQPQHF,TGTGCCAGCAGCGTAGTGGGGGGGGATCAGCCCCAGCATTTT
17,TRBJ2-6,TRBV15,.,.,CATSRGRLGSGANVLTF,TGTGCCACCAGCAGAGGGAGGCTTGGCTCTGGGGCCAACGTCCTGACTTTC
14,TRBJ2-7,TRBV2,.,.,CASRSRGHSYEQYF,TGTGCCAGCAGGAGTCGGGGGCACAGCTACGAGCAGTACTTC
14,TRBJ2-7,TRBV18,TRBD1,.,CASSPGTGLYEQYF,TGTGCCAGCTCACCCGGGACAGGGCTCTACGAGCAGTACTTC
14,TRBJ2-7,TRBV6-5,TRBD1,.,CASTYGTGWREQYF,TGTGCCAGCACGTACGGGACAGGGTGGCGCGAGCAGTACTTC
15,TRBJ1-2,TRBV7-9,.,many,CASSQRTQSNYGYTF,TGTGCCAGCAGCCAAAGGACACAGAGTAACTATGGCTACACCTTC
13,TRBJ2-7,TRBV7-2,.,few,CASSSRGVTEQYF,TGTGCCAGCAGCTCTAGGGGGGTAACCGAGCAGTACTTC
11,TRBJ2-1,TRBV20-1,.,.,CSAETGLEQFF,TGCAGTGCCGAAACAGGGCTTGAGCAGTTCTTC
12,TRBJ2-1,TRBV2,.,.,CASSEDNNEQFF,TGTGCCAGCAGTGAAGATAATAATGAGCAGTTCTTC
14,TRBJ1-3,TRBV10-3,.,.,CAMADSHSGNTIYF,TGTGCCATGGCGGACAGTCACTCTGGAAACACCATATATTTT
15,TRBJ1-2,TRBV4-1,.,.,CASSQMVSGLRGYTF,TGCGCCAGCAGCCAAATGGTGTCAGGGCTACGGGGCTACACCTTC
14,TRBJ2-7,TRBV6-1,TRBD2,many,CASSGLSGTGEQYF,TGTGCCAGCAGTGGACTTAGCGGGACGGGTGAGCAGTACTTC
15,TRBJ2-1,TRBV4-1,.,medium-sized,CASSQEYRDSHEQFF,TGCGCCAGCAGCCAAGAGTACAGGGATTCACATGAGCAGTTCTTC
18,TRBJ2-7,TRBV7-8,.,.,CASSFPDAISGSSYEQYF,TGTGCCAGCAGCTTCCCAGACGCCATCTCTGGCAGCTCCTACGAGCAGTACTTC
14,TRBJ2-7,TRBV7-9,.,once,CASSLSAAPYEQYF,TGTGCCAGCAGCTTATCGGCGGCCCCCTACGAGCAGTACTTC
17,TRBJ2-5,TRBV5-8,.,.,CASSRGVSGTFQETQYF,TGTGCCAGCAGCCGTGGGGTCTCCGGGACATTCCAAGAGACCCAGTACTTC
13,TRBJ2-2,TRBV7-9,.,few,CASSLGETGELFF,TGTGCCAGCAGCTTAGGGGAGACCGGGGAGCTGTTTTTT